This entry is about one T cell receptor (beta chain). Its antigen remains unidentified. V shed 6 bases and J shed 5 bases, with 25 bases lying between them. CDR1 and CDR2 from the germline V gene are LNHDA and SQIVND (reference sequence). This CDR3 is built from 17 residues. The sample is drawn from a study of vaccination and CD4 T cells after COVID-19. Time point here: late sampling 161 to 241 days after vaccination in a few convalescent patients. The sample's treatment: approximately 9-day PBMC culture with coronavirus spike peptide pools or control peptides (ViraFEST assay). At the Johns Hopkins FTIC core, DNA taken from cultured CD4+ T cells was sequenced by way of the Oncomine TCR Beta short-read assay. Investigators obtained genomic DNA by extraction from cultured CD4+ T cells. Each CDR3 protein gets one entry after TCRdb re-called the PCR reads with MiXCR. The repertoire holds 20,000 to 30,000 distinct CDR3 sequences, with 35% to 40% as singletons.

V is TRBV19 and J is TRBJ1-1; D is undetermined. This clonotype was sampled from a human donor who had recovered from COVID-19. The sequenced sample was CD4+ T cells from blood, cultured in vitro, obtained about 7 months after SARS-CoV-2 vaccination. The CDR3 DNA follows: TGTGCCAGTAGCCCCCTGGGCCTGCCCCAAGGGAGGACTGAAGCTTTCTTT. As protein: CASSPLGLPQGRTEAFF.